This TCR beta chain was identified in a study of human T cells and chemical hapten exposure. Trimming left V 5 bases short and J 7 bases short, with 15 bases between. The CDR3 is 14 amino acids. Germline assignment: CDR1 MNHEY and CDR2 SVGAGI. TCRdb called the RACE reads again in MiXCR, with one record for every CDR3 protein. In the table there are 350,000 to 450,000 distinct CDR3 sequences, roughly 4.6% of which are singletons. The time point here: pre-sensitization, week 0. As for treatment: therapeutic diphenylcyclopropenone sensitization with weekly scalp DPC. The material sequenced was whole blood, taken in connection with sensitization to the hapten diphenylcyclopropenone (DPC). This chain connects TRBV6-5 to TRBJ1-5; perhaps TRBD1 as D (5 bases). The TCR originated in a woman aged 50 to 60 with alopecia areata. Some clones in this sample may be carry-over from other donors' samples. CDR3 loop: CASSPQGGIQPQHF. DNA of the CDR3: TGTGCCAGCAGTCCCCAGGGAGGAATCCAGCCCCAGCATTTT.